Sequencing of this T cell receptor (beta chain) was carried out in a study of Ad26.COV2.S vaccination and SARS-CoV-2 variants. Study information: In the study, Ad26.COV2.S was injected intramuscularly once, or twice 56 days apart.

Treatment reported: 19 received Ad26.COV2.S at low or high dose, single or two shots; about 5 received placebo; per-sample allocation not given. Vaccine and placebo recipients were sampled on day 63 after the first injection. Using immunoSEQ multiplex PCR, the repertoire was profiled, and TCRdb retains in-frame clones only, with some absent. This sample has some 500,000 clones, with 89% found just once. Sequencing was performed on peripheral blood, taken in a trial of Ad26.COV2.S vaccine versus placebo. This sequence originates from a person between 18 and 59 years old who received the Ad26.COV2.S COVID-19 vaccine or a placebo.

The CDR3 is CASSQDRRGVGSEAFF. CDR3 nucleotides: TGTGCCAGCAGCCAAGATCGCAGGGGAGTTGGCTCTGAAGCTTTCTTT. This sequence joins TRBV4-2 and TRBJ1-1; perhaps TRBD1 as D (6 bases). CDR3 size: 16 residues. Germline V lookup: CDR1 LGHNA, CDR2 YNFKEQ. V was trimmed by 0 bases and J by 6 bases, leaving 17 bases between them.